This T cell receptor beta chain was retrieved from a study of T cell responses to AZD1222 COVID-19 vaccine. V lost 2 bases and J lost 7; bases outside the gene matches: 4. The germline gives CDR1 LNHNV, CDR2 YYDKDF (reference sequence). The CDR3 has 15 amino acids. Clones were read by immunoSEQ multiplex PCR, and TCRdb kept only the in-frame ones, dropping some. The sample consists of 130,000 to 150,000 clones, 75% to 95% of them appearing once. The chain recombines TRBV15 with TRBJ1-6, with 8 bases identical to TRBD1. The sequence was collected from an adult in good health. This sample comprised peripheral blood, obtained on day 0 of MenACWY control vaccination. CDR3 sequence reads: CATSRWTGNNSPLHF. As DNA, the CDR3 is TGTGCCACCAGCAGATGGACAGGGAACAATTCACCCCTCCACTTT. The full variable domain, in which reference TRBV15 and TRBJ1-6 provide the parts outside the CDR3, is DAMVIQNPRYQVTQFGKPVTLSCSQTLNHNVMYWYQQKSSQAPKLLFHYYDKDFNNEADTPDNFQSRRPNTSFCFLDIRSPGLGDTAMYLCATSRWTGNNSPLHFGNGTRLTVT.